Reported below is one T cell receptor beta chain. A junction boundary mismatches the germline segment, possibly from a read error. The CDR3 length is 14 residues. CDR1 is SGHKS and CDR2 is YYEKEE in the germline V gene (reference sequence). The source of the sample is a study of identical twins. Each CDR3 protein gets one entry after TCRdb re-called the 5' RACE reads with MiXCR. The sample holds 1.5 million to 2 million distinct CDR3 sequences, 32% seen once. Sequenced: cord blood. The origin of this receptor is a newborn girl in good health. The genes are TRBV5-5 and TRBJ1-2; D call uncertain. CDR3 sequence reads: CVSRPPMSVYGYTF. CDR3 nucleotides: TGTGTCAGCAGGCCACCTATGTCCGTCTATGGCTACACCTTC.